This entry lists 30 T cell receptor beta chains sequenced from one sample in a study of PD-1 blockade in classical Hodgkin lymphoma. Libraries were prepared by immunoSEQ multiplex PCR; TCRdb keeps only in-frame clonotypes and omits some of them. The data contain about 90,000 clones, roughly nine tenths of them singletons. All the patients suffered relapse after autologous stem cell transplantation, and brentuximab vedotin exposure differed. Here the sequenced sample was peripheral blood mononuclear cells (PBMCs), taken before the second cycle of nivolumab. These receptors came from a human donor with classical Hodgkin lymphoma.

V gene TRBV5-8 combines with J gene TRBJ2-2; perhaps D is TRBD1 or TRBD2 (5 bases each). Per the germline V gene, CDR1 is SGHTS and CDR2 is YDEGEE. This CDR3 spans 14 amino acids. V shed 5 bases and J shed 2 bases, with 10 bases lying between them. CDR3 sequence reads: CASRPGPNTGELFF. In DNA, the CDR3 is TGTGCCAGCAGGCCGGGACCAAACACCGGGGAGCTGTTTTTT.

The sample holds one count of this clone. The CDR3 DNA follows: TGTGCCAGTAGCCGGGGACTAGCGGATTACGAGCAGTACTTC. The encoded protein is CASSRGLADYEQYF. The chain couples TRBV19 to TRBJ2-7, with TRBD2 matching 11 bases. This CDR3 is built from 14 residues. V dropped 6 bases and J dropped 4; count of bases not matched to a gene: 5. Germline assignment: CDR1 LNHDA and CDR2 SQIVND (reference sequence). Filled out from reference TRBV19 and TRBJ2-7, the complete variable domain reads DGGITQSPKYLFRKEGQNVTLSCEQNLNHDAMYWYRQDPGQGLRLIYYSQIVNDFQKGDIAEGYSVSREKKESFPLTVTSAQKNPTAFYLCASSRGLADYEQYFGPGTRLTVT.

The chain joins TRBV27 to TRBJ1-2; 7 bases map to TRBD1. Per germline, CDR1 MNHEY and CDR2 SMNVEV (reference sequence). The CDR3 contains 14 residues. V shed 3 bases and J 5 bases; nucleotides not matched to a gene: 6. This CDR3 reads CASSLAGGNYGYTF. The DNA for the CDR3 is TGTGCCAGCAGTTTGGCAGGGGGGAATTATGGCTACACCTTC.

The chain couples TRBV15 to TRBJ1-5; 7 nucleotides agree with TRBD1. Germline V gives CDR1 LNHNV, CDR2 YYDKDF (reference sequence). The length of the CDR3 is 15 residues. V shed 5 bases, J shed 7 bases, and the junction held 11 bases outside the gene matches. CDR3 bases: TGTGCCACCAGCGTAGATCAGGGGGGGGGACAGCCCCAGCATTTT. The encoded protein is CATSVDQGGGQPQHF.

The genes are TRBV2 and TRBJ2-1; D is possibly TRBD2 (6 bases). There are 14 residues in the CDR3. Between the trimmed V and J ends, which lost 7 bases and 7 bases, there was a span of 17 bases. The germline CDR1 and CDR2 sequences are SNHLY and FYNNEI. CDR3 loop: CASNRLDLRNEQFF. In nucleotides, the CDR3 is TGTGCCAGCAATCGACTAGACTTGAGGAATGAGCAGTTCTTC.

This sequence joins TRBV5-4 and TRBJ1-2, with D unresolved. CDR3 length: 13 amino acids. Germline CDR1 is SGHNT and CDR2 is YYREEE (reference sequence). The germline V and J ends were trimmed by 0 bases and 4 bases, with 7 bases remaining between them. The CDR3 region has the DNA TGTGCCAGCAGCTTGGAGGGTTCCTATGGCTACACCTTC. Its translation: CASSLEGSYGYTF. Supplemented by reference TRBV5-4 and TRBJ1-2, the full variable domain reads ETGVTQSPTHLIKTRGQQVTLRCSSQSGHNTVSWYQQALGQGPQFIFQYYREEENGRGNFPPRFSGLQFPNYSSELNVNALELDDSALYLCASSLEGSYGYTFGSGTRLTVV.

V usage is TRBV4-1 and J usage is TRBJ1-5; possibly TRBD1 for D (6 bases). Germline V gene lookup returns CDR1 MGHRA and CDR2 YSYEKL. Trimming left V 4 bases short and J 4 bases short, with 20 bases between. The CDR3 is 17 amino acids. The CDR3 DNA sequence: TGCGCCAGCAGCCCCGGCAGGGGTCAGCCCCTTAATCAGCCCCAGCATTTT. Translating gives CASSPGRGQPLNQPQHF.

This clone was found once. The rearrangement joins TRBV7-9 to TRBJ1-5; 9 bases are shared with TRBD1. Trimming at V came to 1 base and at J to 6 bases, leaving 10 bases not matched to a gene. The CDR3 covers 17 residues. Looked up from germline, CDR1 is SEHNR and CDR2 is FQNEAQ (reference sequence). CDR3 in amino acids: CASSLGGQGEIPQPQHF. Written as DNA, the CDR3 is TGTGCCAGCAGCTTAGGGGGACAGGGAGAAATACCTCAGCCCCAGCATTTT.

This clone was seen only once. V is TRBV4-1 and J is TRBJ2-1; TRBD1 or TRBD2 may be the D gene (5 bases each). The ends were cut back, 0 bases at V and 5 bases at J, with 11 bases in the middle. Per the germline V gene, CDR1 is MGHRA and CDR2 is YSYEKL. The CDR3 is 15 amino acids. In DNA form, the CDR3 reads TGCGCCAGCAGCCAAGAGGCTGGGGGAAACAATGAGCAGTTCTTC. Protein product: CASSQEAGGNNEQFF.

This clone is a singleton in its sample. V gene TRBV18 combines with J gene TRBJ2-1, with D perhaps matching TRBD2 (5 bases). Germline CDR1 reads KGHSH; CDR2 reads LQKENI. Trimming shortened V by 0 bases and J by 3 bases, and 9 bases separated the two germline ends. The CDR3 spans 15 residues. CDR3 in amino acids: CASSPPTRVYNEQFF. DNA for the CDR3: TGTGCCAGCTCACCACCGACGAGGGTCTACAATGAGCAGTTCTTC.

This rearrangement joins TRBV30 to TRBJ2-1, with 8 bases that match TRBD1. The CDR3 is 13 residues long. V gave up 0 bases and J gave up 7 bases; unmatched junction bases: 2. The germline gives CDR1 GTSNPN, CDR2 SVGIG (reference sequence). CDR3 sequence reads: CAWSVQGANEQFF. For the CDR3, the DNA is TGTGCCTGGAGTGTTCAGGGGGCGAATGAGCAGTTCTTC.

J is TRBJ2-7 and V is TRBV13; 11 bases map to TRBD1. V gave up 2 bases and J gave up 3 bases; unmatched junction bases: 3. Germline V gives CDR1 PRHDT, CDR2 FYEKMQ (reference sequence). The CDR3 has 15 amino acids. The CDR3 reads CASSLRTGGIYEQYF. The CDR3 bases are TGTGCCAGCAGCTTAAGGACAGGGGGCATCTACGAGCAGTACTTC.

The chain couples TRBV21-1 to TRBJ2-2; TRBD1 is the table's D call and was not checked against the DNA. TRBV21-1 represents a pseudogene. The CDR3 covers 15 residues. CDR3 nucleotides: TGTGCCAGCAGCATTGGACAGGGGGGCACCGGGGAGCTGTTTTTT. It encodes CASSIGQGGTGELFF.

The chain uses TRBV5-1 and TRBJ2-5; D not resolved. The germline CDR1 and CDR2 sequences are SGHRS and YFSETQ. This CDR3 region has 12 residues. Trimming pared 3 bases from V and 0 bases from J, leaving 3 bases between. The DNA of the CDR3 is TGCGCCAGCAGCTCCCACCAAGAGACCCAGTACTTC. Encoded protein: CASSSHQETQYF.

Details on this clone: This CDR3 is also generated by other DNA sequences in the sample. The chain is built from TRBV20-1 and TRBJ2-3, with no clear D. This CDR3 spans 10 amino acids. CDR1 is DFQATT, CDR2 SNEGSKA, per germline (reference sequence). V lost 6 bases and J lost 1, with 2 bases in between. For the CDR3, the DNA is TGCAGTGCCCGCACAGATACGCAGTATTTT. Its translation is CSARTDTQYF.

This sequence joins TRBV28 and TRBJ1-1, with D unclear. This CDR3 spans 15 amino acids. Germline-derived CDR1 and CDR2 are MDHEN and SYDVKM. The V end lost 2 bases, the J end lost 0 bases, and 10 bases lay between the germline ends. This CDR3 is CASSLVGLMNTEAFF. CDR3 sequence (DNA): TGTGCCAGCAGTTTAGTTGGGTTAATGAACACTGAAGCTTTCTTT.

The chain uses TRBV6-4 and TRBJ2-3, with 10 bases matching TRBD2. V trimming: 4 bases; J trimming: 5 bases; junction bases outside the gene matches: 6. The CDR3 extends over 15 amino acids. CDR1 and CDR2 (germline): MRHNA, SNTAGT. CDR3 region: CASSARLAGVDTQYF. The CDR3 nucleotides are TGTGCCAGCAGTGCCAGGCTAGCGGGAGTAGATACGCAGTATTTT.

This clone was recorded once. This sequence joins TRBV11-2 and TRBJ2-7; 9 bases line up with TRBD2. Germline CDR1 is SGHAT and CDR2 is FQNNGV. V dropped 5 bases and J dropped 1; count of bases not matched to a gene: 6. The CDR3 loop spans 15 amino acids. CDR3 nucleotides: TGTGCCAGCAGCAGTAGCGGGAGTCTTTCCTACGAGCAGTACTTC. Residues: CASSSSGSLSYEQYF.

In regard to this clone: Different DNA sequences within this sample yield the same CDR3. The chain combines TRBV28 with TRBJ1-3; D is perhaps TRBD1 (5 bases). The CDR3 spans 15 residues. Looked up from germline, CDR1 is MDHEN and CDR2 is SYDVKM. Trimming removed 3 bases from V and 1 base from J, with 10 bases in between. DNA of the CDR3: TGTGCCAGCAGTTTTTCAGGGACGTCTGGAAACACCATATATTTT. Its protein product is CASSFSGTSGNTIYF. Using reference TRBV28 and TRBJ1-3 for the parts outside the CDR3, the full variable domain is DVKVTQSSRYLVKRTGEKVFLECVQDMDHENMFWYRQDPGLGLRLIYFSYDVKMKEKGDIPEGYSVSREKKERFSLILESASTNQTSMYLCASSFSGTSGNTIYFGEGSWLTVV.

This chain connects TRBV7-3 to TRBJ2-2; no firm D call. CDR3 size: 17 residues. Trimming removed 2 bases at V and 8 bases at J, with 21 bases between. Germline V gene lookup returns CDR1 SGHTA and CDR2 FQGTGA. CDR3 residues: CASSLSSSGLAGGELFF. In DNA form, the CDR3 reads TGTGCCAGCAGCTTATCTTCCTCTGGTCTGGCTGGTGGGGAGCTGTTTTTT. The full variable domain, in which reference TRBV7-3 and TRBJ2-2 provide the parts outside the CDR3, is GAGVSQTPSNKVTEKGKYVELRCDPISGHTALYWYRQSLGQGPEFLIYFQGTGAADDSGLPNDRFFAVRPEGSVSTLKIQRTERGDSAVYLCASSLSSSGLAGGELFFGEGSRLTVL.

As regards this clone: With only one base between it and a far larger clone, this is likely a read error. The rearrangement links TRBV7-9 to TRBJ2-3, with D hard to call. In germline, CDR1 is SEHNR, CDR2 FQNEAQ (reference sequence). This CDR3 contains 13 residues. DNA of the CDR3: TGTGCCGGCAGCTTGGACAGCACAGATACGCAGTATTTT. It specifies CAGSLDSTDTQYF.

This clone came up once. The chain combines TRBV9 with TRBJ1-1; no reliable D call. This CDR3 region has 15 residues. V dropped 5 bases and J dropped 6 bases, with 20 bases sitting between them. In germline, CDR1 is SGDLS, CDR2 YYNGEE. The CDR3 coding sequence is TGTGCCAGCAGGGCATACTCCAGCCTTGGCGCTGAAGCTTTCTTT. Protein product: CASRAYSSLGAEAFF.

This CDR3 reads CASTLDGWTDTQYF. CDR3 bases: TGTGCCAGCACCCTGGACGGGTGGACAGATACGCAGTATTTT. The chain recombines TRBV7-9 with TRBJ2-3; D uncertain. Per the germline V gene, CDR1 is SEHNR and CDR2 is FQNEAQ (reference sequence). CDR3 length: 14 amino acids. Trimming left V 7 bases short and J 3 bases short, with 14 bases between.

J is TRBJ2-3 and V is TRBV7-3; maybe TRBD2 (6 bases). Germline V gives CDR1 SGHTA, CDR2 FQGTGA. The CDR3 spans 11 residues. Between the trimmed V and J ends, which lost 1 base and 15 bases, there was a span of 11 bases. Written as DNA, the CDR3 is TGTGCCAGCAGCTTAATGGCGGGGTCCTATTTT. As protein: CASSLMAGSYF. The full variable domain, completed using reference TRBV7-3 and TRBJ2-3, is GAGVSQTPSNKVTEKGKYVELRCDPISGHTALYWYRQSLGQGPEFLIYFQGTGAADDSGLPNDRFFAVRPEGSVSTLKIQRTERGDSAVYLCASSLMAGSYFGPGTRLTVL.

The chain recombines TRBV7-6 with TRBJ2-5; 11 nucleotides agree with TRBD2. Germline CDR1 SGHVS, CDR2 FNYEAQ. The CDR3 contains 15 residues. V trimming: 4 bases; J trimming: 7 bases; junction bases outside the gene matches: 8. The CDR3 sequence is CASSYLAGGGGTQYF. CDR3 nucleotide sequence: TGTGCCAGCAGCTACCTAGCGGGAGGAGGCGGGACCCAGTACTTC.

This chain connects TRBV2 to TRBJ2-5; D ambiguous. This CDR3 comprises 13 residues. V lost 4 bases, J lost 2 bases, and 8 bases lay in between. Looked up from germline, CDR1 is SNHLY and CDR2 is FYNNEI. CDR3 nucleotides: TGTGCCAGCAGTGTAGAAGGTCAAGAGACCCAGTACTTC. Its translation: CASSVEGQETQYF. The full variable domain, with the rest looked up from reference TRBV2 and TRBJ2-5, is EPEVTQTPSHQVTQMGQEVILRCVPISNHLYFYWYRQILGQKVEFLVSFYNNEISEKSEIFDDQFSVERPDGSNFTLKIRSTKLEDSAMYFCASSVEGQETQYFGPGTRLLVL.

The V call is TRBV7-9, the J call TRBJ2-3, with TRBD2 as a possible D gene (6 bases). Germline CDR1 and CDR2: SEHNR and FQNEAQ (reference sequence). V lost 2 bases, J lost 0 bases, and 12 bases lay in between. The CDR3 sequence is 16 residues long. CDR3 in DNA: TGTGCCAGCAGCTTAATACCTAGCGATAGCACAGATACGCAGTATTTT. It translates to CASSLIPSDSTDTQYF.

In nucleotides, the CDR3 is TGTGCCAGCAGCTCCGGGACTGATCAAGAGACCCAGTACTTC. The encoded protein is CASSSGTDQETQYF. The chain couples TRBV5-4 to TRBJ2-5; tentatively, D is TRBD2 (6 bases). Germline V gene sequence: CDR1 SGHNT, CDR2 YYREEE (reference sequence). V was shortened by 3 bases and J by 2 bases, with 11 bases between the two germline ends. The CDR3 consists of 14 residues.

CDR3 loop: CASSLAPREDTQYF. DNA of the CDR3: TGCGCCAGCAGCCTGGCTCCCCGAGAAGATACGCAGTATTTT. The genes are TRBV4-1 and TRBJ2-3; D unresolved. This CDR3 spans 14 amino acids. V was shortened by 4 bases and J by 5 bases, with 13 bases between the two germline ends. CDR1 MGHRA and CDR2 YSYEKL come from the germline V gene.

The CDR3 nucleotides read TGTGCCAGCAGCCAACAGACTAGCGGGGCCACAGATACGCAGTATTTT. The encoded protein is CASSQQTSGATDTQYF. The chain has TRBV4-2 and TRBJ2-3; 11 nucleotides match TRBD2. With 2 bases clipped from V and 2 bases from J, the junction kept 3 bases outside the gene matches. This CDR3 contains 16 residues. Germline CDR1 and CDR2: LGHNA and YNFKEQ.